One TCR beta chain is described in this entry. As yet, its antigen is unknown. This sample is drawn from a study of spatial heterogeneity in lung cancer. Overall study: Consistent detection of more beta-chain than alpha-chain sequences was observed. Each distinct TCR and UMI combination averaged more than ten appearances in raw reads. Study-wide findings and caveats: Ubiquitous expanded tumor TCRs were observed in blood more at resection than follow-up.

Specified time point: sample taken at primary tumor resection. Whole RNA from tumor, nontumor lung or frozen PBMC was sequenced unsorted. In the library, each TCR cDNA molecule bore its own unique molecular identifier. From the 5' RACE reads, TCRdb called clonotypes with MiXCR, one entry per CDR3 protein. The sample carries some 100,000 distinct CDR3 sequences, more than 10% recorded once. This receptor was identified in a male donor with early-stage non-small cell lung cancer. Sequenced here: PBMCs, sampled at surgery.

The CDR3 loop reads CASRPTENTGELFF. The CDR3 nucleotides are TGTGCCAGCAGGCCGACAGAGAACACCGGGGAGCTGTTTTTT. V and J are TRBV7-9 and TRBJ2-2, with D maybe TRBD1 (5 bases). Trimming cost V 6 bases and J 1 base, with 9 bases left between them. The CDR3 totals 14 residues. CDR1 is SEHNR, CDR2 FQNEAQ, per germline (reference sequence). The full variable domain, with the rest looked up from reference TRBV7-9 and TRBJ2-2, is DTGVSQNPRHKITKRGQNVTFRCDPISEHNRLYWYRQTLGQGPEFLTYFQNEAQLEKSRLLSDRFSAERPKGSFSTLEIQRTEQGDSAMYLCASRPTENTGELFFGEGSRLTVL.